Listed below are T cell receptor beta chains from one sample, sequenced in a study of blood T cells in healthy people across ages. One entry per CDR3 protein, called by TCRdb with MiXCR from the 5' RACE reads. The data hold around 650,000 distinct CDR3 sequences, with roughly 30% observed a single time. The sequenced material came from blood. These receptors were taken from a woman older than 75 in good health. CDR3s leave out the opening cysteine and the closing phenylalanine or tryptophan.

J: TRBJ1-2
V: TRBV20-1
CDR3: SAKGQTYGYT

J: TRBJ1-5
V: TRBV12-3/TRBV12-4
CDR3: ASSAWSNQPQH

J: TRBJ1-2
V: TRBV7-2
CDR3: ASSPGTGGRTNYGYT

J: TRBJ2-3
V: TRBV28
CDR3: ASWPRTSGHTDTQY

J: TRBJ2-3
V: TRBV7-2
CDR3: ASSLARGTSGGGGTDTQY

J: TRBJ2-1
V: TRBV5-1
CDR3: ASSPPGQYNEQF

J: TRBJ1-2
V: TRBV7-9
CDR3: ASSFMTGDYGYT

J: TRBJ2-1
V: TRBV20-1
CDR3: SASGTSGLREQF

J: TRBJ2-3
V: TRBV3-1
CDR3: ASSRGGQKSTDTQY

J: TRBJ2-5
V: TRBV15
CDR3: ATSRDPVSQETQY

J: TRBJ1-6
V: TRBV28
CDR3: ATRSGGSPPH

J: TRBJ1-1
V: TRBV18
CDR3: ASSPAEGTEAF

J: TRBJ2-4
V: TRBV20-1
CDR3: SALGVTLAKNIQY

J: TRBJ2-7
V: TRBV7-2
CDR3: ASSSPRGLAQYEQY

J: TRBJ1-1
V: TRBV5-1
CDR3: ASKFQDRNTEAF

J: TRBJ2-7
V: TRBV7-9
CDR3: ASSSSGRAGARENYYEQY

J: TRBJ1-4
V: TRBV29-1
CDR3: SVTGFNNEKLF

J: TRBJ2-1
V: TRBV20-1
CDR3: SARVTSSYNEQF

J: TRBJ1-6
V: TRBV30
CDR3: AWSWGRDSPLH

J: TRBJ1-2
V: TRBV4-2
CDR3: ASSPVTESLYYT

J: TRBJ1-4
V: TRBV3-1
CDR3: ASSGTGGSEKLF

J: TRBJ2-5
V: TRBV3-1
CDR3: ASSPYTFRGQETQY